A single TCR beta chain is shown here with its context. Clones were sequenced by immunoSEQ multiplex PCR, and TCRdb holds only the in-frame ones, with some missing. The sample carries about 52,000 clones, approximately 92% recorded once. These data come from a study of T cell changes during pregnancy in multiple sclerosis. The CDR3 has 18 residues. This chain joins TRBV12-2 and TRBJ2-5; TRBD1 reflects the table's D call only, with no check against the DNA. TRBV12-2 is listed as a pseudogene. The sequences come from CD4+ T cells from peripheral blood mononuclear cells, collected in the third trimester of pregnancy. The source is a female donor with multiple sclerosis, enrolled in a pregnancy study. As DNA, the CDR3 is TGTGCAAGTCGCTTAGGGGGCTTGGGCGCCCAATATCAAGAGACCCAGTACTTC. Encoded protein: CASRLGGLGAQYQETQYF.